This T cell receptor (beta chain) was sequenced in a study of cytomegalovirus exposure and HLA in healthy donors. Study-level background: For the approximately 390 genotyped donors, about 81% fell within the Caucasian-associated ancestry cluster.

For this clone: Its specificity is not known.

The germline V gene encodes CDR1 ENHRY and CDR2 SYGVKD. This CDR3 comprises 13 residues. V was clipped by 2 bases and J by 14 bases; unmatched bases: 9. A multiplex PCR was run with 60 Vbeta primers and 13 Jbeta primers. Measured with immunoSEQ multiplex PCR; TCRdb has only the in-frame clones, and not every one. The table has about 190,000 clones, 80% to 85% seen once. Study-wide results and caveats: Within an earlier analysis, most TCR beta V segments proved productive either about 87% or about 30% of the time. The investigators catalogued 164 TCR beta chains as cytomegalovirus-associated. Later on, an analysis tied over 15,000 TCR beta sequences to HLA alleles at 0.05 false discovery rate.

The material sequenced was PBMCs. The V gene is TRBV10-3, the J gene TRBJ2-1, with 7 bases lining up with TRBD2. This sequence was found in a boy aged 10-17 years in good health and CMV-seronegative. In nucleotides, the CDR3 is TGTGCCATCAGTGAGGCTTTGCTAGCGGATAAGTTCTTC. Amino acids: CAISEALLADKFF.